These 18 T cell receptor beta chains were sequenced from one sample in a study of blood T cell repertoires in COVID-19 (dated by TCRdb to the early 2020s). To prepare the library, the immunoSEQ multiplex PCR assay was applied. In its TCRdb copy, this immuneACCESS table keeps in-frame sequences only and misses some clones. Where compared with another copy, unresolved V genes explain less than half of these, and the others have no known cause. Recorded for this sample are around 260,000 clones; about 91% of them occurred a single time. 2% to 3% of the sample is in the top ten clones. Specimen: peripheral blood. These receptors were collected from a person aged 18 to 35 with COVID-19, enrolled during active disease.

Only a few counts were recorded for this clone. This chain uses TRBV7-6 with TRBJ2-2, with TRBD1 as a possible D gene (5 bases). With 1 base removed from V and 5 bases from J, the gap between germline ends came to 11 bases. The germline gives CDR1 SGHVS, CDR2 FNYEAQ. The CDR3 spans 15 residues. The CDR3 bases are TGTGCCAGCAGCTTAGAGGGGCCTAGGACCGGGGAGCTGTTTTTT. This translates into CASSLEGPRTGELFF. Supplemented by reference TRBV7-6 and TRBJ2-2, the full variable domain reads GAGVSQSPRYKVTKRGQDVALRCDPISGHVSLYWYRQALGQGPEFLTYFNYEAQQDKSGLPNDRFSAERPEGSISTLTIQRTEQRDSAMYRCASSLEGPRTGELFFGEGSRLTVL.

J is TRBJ1-1 and V is TRBV5-6; 10 nucleotides line up with TRBD1. Per the germline V gene, CDR1 is SGHDT and CDR2 is YYEEEE. The V gene end was trimmed by 3 bases and the J gene end by 14 bases; junction bases not matched to a gene: 10. The CDR3 length is 13 residues. As DNA, the CDR3 is TGTGCCAGCAGCTCCTGGGGGACAGGGGATCGGTTCTTT. This encodes CASSSWGTGDRFF. Based on the CDR3 plus reference TRBV5-6 and TRBJ1-1, the full variable domain is DAGVTQSPTHLIKTRGQQVTLRCSPKSGHDTVSWYQQALGQGPQFIFQYYEEEERQRGNFPDRFSGHQFPNYSSELNVNALLLGDSALYLCASSSWGTGDRFFGQGTRLTVV.

The chain links TRBV24-1 to TRBJ2-7; no clear D gene. This CDR3 is 13 amino acids long. Trimming shortened V by 3 bases and J by 6 bases, and 11 bases separated the two germline ends. The V gene's germline CDR1 is KGHDR and CDR2 SFDVKD. The CDR3 protein is CATSDPARLEQYF. CDR3 DNA sequence: TGTGCCACCAGTGATCCCGCGAGGCTCGAGCAGTACTTC.

The chain combines TRBV28 with TRBJ2-7; a possible D gene is TRBD1 (6 bases). The germline CDR1 and CDR2 sequences are MDHEN and SYDVKM. The CDR3 extends over 14 amino acids. Trimming removed 6 bases at V and 2 bases at J, with 14 bases between. The CDR3 spells CASSLVGDTYEQYF. The CDR3 DNA reads as TGTGCCAGCAGCCTCGTAGGGGACACCTACGAGCAGTACTTC.

This rearrangement joins TRBV18 to TRBJ1-1, with D possibly TRBD1 on 5 matching bases. The germline V and J ends were trimmed by 6 bases and 5 bases, with 13 bases remaining between them. CDR1 KGHSH and CDR2 LQKENI come from the germline V gene. This CDR3 is 13 amino acids long. For the CDR3, the DNA is TGTGCCAGCTCCCCTATTTCAGGGACTGAAGCTTTCTTT. Protein sequence: CASSPISGTEAFF. The whole variable domain, remainder taken from reference TRBV18 and TRBJ1-1, is NAGVMQNPRHLVRRRGQEARLRCSPMKGHSHVYWYRQLPEEGLKFMVYLQKENIIDESGMPKERFSAEFPKEGPSILRIQQVVRGDSAAYFCASSPISGTEAFFGQGTRLTVV.

V and J are TRBV6-1 and TRBJ1-2; the match to TRBD1 covers 9 bases. V lost 1 base to trimming and J lost 7 bases; unmatched junction nucleotides: 4. CDR3 size: 14 residues. Per the germline V gene, CDR1 is MNHNS and CDR2 is SASEGT. The CDR3 nucleotides are TGTGCCAGCAGTGAAGGACAGGGGGTCGGTGGCTACACCTTC. Protein sequence: CASSEGQGVGGYTF.

The CDR3: CASSFAGTSYGYTF. The CDR3 DNA follows: TGTGCCAGCAGTTTTGCAGGCACCTCCTATGGCTACACCTTC. This chain uses TRBV28 with TRBJ1-2, with D unclear. Germline V gene lookup returns CDR1 MDHEN and CDR2 SYDVKM. V gave up 3 bases and J gave up 4 bases, with 12 bases separating them. This CDR3 contains 14 residues.

The CDR3 loop reads CASSKEGGTYGYTF. As DNA, the CDR3 is TGTGCCAGCAGCAAAGAGGGAGGAACCTATGGCTACACCTTC. This chain links TRBV21-1 with TRBJ1-2. TRBV21-1 is flagged as a pseudogene. This CDR3 is built from 14 residues.

The rearrangement joins TRBV29-1 to TRBJ1-6; 9 nucleotides align to TRBD1. The CDR3 contains 14 residues. Germline assignment: CDR1 SQVTM and CDR2 ANQGSEA. After removal of 5 bases from V and 10 bases from J, the junction contained 9 bases not matched to a gene. The CDR3 is CSVSGQGKGSPLHF. The CDR3 nucleotides read TGCAGCGTTTCAGGACAGGGGAAGGGGTCACCCCTCCACTTT.

This chain links TRBV7-2 with TRBJ1-1; TRBD1 aligns across 9 bases. This CDR3 region has 18 residues. CDR1 SGHTA and CDR2 FQGNSA come from the germline V gene. V lost 1 base, J lost 4 bases, and 13 bases stayed unmatched. The CDR3 protein is CASSLVYRTGVPGTEAFF. As DNA, the CDR3 is TGTGCCAGCAGCTTAGTGTATAGGACAGGGGTCCCGGGCACTGAAGCTTTCTTT.

V usage is TRBV6-5 and J usage is TRBJ1-2, with TRBD1 matching 7 bases. The CDR3 is 12 residues long. Trimming took 7 bases from V and 4 from J; bases not matched to a gene: 3. CDR1 is MNHEY and CDR2 is SVGAGI in the germline V gene. The CDR3 region is CASTTGAYGYTF. CDR3 DNA sequence: TGTGCCAGCACAACAGGGGCCTATGGCTACACCTTC.

The chain combines TRBV6-5 with TRBJ2-1; TRBD2 might be the D (5 bases). The CDR3 length is 16 residues. The V gene lost 2 bases and the J gene lost 8 bases, with 19 bases spanning the gap. Germline CDR1 MNHEY, CDR2 SVGAGI. The CDR3 here is CASSYDGLASRDEQFF. DNA for the CDR3: TGTGCCAGCAGTTACGATGGGCTAGCAAGTAGGGATGAGCAGTTCTTC.

J is TRBJ2-4 and V is TRBV27; D is unclear. Trimming stripped 2 bases from V and 6 bases from J, with 11 bases between. CDR1 MNHEY and CDR2 SMNVEV come from the germline V gene (reference sequence). This CDR3 is built from 14 residues. Written as DNA, the CDR3 is TGTGCCAGCAGTTTAGCGACAAGTGGAAACATTCAGTACTTC. Its translation: CASSLATSGNIQYF.

The genes are TRBV24-1 and TRBJ2-3; a possible D gene is TRBD2 (6 bases). The CDR3 spans 15 residues. In germline, CDR1 is KGHDR, CDR2 SFDVKD. The germline V and J ends were trimmed by 7 bases and 1 base, with 14 bases remaining between them. The CDR3 coding sequence is TGTGCCACCAGGGGGACGGGAGAGGGCACAGATACGCAGTATTTT. Protein product: CATRGTGEGTDTQYF.

DNA of the CDR3: TGTGCCAGCAGTTCAGGACTTTCCTTCACCGGGGAGCTGTTTTTT. Encoded protein: CASSSGLSFTGELFF. This rearrangement joins TRBV27 to TRBJ2-2; possibly TRBD2 for D (5 bases). Germline V gene sequence: CDR1 MNHEY, CDR2 SMNVEV (reference sequence). This CDR3 region has 15 residues. V lost 4 bases to trimming and J lost 4 bases, with 13 bases between them.

This chain joins TRBV3-1 (or the pseudogene TRBV3-2) and TRBJ2-7; no clear D gene. Per germline, CDR1 LGHDT and CDR2 YNNKEL (reference sequence). Trimming removed 4 bases from V and 2 bases from J, with 9 bases in between. There are 13 residues in the CDR3. CDR3 sequence: CASSPTLTYEQYF. CDR3 nucleotides: TGTGCCAGCAGCCCTACCTTGACCTACGAGCAGTACTTC.

J is TRBJ2-2 and V is TRBV11-3; no firm D call. Germline values: CDR1 SGHNT, CDR2 YENEEA. The CDR3 runs 15 residues. With 0 bases removed from V and 0 bases from J, the gap between germline ends came to 5 bases. The CDR3: CASSLDEANTGELFF. CDR3 in DNA: TGTGCCAGCAGCTTAGATGAGGCGAACACCGGGGAGCTGTTTTTT.

The CDR3 reads CASSLLPAGLGNTIYF. In nucleotides, the CDR3 is TGTGCCAGCAGCTTGTTACCTGCAGGGCTAGGAAACACCATATATTTT. The J gene is TRBJ1-3, the V gene TRBV7-2; D possibly corresponds to TRBD1 (5 bases). CDR1 SGHTA and CDR2 FQGNSA come from the germline V gene. Trimming left V 3 bases short and J 4 bases short, with 16 bases between. The CDR3 extends over 16 amino acids.